This T cell receptor (beta chain) was sequenced for a study of T-cell reconstitution after alpha-beta-depleted transplantation in children. Germline CDR1 reads ENHRY; CDR2 reads SYGVKD. CDR3 length: 14 amino acids. The V and J ends lost 7 bases and 6 bases, in that order; junction bases with no gene match: 8. This sample's TCRbeta library carried unique molecular identifier barcodes. TCRdb fed the PCR reads into MiXCR, producing one record per CDR3 protein. The table lists under 350,000 distinct CDR3 sequences, 9.9% of them singletons. The table lists this clonotype with many counts. The clonotype originates from a human donor who donated a stem cell graft to a child with SCID. J is TRBJ2-1 and V is TRBV10-3; 8 bases align to TRBD1. The sample here was PBMCs from the stem cell graft donor, taken from the stem cell graft. CDR3 bases: TGTGCCATCACCGGACAGGGAGAACGCAATGAGCAGTTCTTC. Translating it yields CAITGQGERNEQFF.